Listed here are 5 T cell receptor beta chains from one sample, sequenced in a study of shared clonotypes between healthy human individuals. The assay was immunoSEQ multiplex PCR, and TCRdb's table has in-frame clones only and misses some. This repertoire shows approximately 640,000 clones, around 72% found once; its top ten account for less than 2%. Sequenced material: memory CD4+ T cells sorted from blood. Subset meaning: CD45RA-negative fraction. These receptors all stem from a young woman in good health.

The chain combines TRBV5-1 with TRBJ1-3; 7 positions agree with TRBD1. The CDR3 runs to 16 residues. The trim removed 4 bases at V and 2 bases at J, leaving 9 bases unmatched. Germline assignment: CDR1 SGHRS and CDR2 YFSETQ. CDR3 in DNA: TGCGCCAGCAGCCGGGATGGACAGGCCCCTGGAAACACCATATATTTT. Its translation: CASSRDGQAPGNTIYF.

The rearrangement links TRBV9 to TRBJ1-2; weak D call: TRBD1 (5 bases). The CDR3 is made up of 16 amino acids. Trimming removed 0 bases from V and 0 bases from J, with 12 bases in between. CDR1 and CDR2 from the germline V gene are SGDLS and YYNGEE. CDR3 bases: TGTGCCAGCAGCGTAGGGGGCTCTTTAACTAACTATGGCTACACCTTC. Translated: CASSVGGSLTNYGYTF.

The V gene is TRBV5-1, the J gene TRBJ2-7; perhaps TRBD1 as D (5 bases). V was cut by 0 bases and J by 1 base, with 14 bases left in between. Per the germline V gene, CDR1 is SGHRS and CDR2 is YFSETQ. The CDR3 has 16 residues. In nucleotides, the CDR3 is TGCGCCAGCAGCTTGGTACAGGCCGTGATGTCCTACGAGCAGTACTTC. Residues: CASSLVQAVMSYEQYF. Variable domain in full (rest from reference TRBV5-1 and TRBJ2-7): KAGVTQTPRYLIKTRGQQVTLSCSPISGHRSVSWYQQTPGQGLQFLFEYFSETQRNKGNFPGRFSGRQFSNSRSEMNVSTLELGDSALYLCASSLVQAVMSYEQYFGPGTRLTVT.

The chain combines TRBV7-8 with TRBJ2-5; D may be TRBD1 (6 bases). Trimming removed 5 bases at V and 3 bases at J, with 10 bases between. CDR3 size: 13 residues. Germline-derived CDR1 and CDR2 are SGHVS and FQNEAQ. CDR3 sequence reads: CASSPGQKETQYF. CDR3 coding DNA: TGTGCCAGCAGCCCAGGACAGAAAGAGACCCAGTACTTC.

The chain uses TRBV5-6 and TRBJ2-3; D not certain. The CDR3 spans 12 residues. The germline CDR1 and CDR2 sequences are SGHDT and YYEEEE. V gave up 3 bases and J gave up 6 bases, with 8 bases separating them. DNA for the CDR3: TGTGCCAGCAGCTGGATGGTGGATACGCAGTATTTT. It encodes CASSWMVDTQYF.